The 2 T cell receptor beta chains reported below all come from one sample, sequenced in a study of lymphopenia after photon versus proton radiotherapy. Sequencing was performed with immunoSEQ multiplex PCR; in TCRdb, only in-frame clones are kept and a portion is missing. Altogether 25,000 to 35,000 clones are present, 85% to 90% being singletons, with the ten largest covering 6.8%. Sequenced material: peripheral blood, taken from a patient treated with photon-based radiotherapy. The receptors were gathered from a woman in her 50s with pancreatic cancer.

The rearrangement joins TRBV15 to TRBJ1-2, with TRBD1 matching 7 bases. J gave up 2 bases and V 5 bases, and 2 bases lay outside the gene matches. CDR1 LNHNV and CDR2 YYDKDF come from the germline V gene (reference sequence). The CDR3 is 13 amino acids. The CDR3 loop is CATSGTENYGYTF. The CDR3 bases are TGTGCCACCAGCGGGACAGAGAACTATGGCTACACCTTC.

The chain couples TRBV28 to TRBJ1-5; no definite D call. CDR3 length: 11 residues. Germline V gives CDR1 MDHEN, CDR2 SYDVKM. Between the trimmed V and J ends, which lost 3 bases and 7 bases, there was a span of 4 bases. The CDR3 DNA is TGTGCCAGCAGTTTTGGGCAGCCCCAGCATTTT. Translating it yields CASSFGQPQHF.